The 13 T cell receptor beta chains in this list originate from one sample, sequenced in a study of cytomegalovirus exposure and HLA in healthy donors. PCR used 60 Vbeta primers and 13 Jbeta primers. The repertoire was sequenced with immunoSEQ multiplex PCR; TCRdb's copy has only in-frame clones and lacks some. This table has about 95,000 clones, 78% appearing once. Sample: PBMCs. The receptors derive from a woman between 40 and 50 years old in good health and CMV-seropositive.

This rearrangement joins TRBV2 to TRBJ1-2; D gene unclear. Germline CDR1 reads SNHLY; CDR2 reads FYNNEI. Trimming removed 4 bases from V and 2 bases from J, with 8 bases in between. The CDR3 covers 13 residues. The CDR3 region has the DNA TGTGCCAGCAGTGTGCAGAGGAACTATGGCTACACCTTC. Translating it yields CASSVQRNYGYTF.

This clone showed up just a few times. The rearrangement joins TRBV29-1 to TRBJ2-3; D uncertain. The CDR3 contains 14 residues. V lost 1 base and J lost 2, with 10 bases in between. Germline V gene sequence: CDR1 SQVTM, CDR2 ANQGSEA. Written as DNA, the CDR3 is TGCAGCGTTGAAGCCCCACCTATCACAGATACGCAGTATTTT. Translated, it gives CSVEAPPITDTQYF.

Here the CDR3 DNA reads TGTGCCAGCAGACAAAGGGAGGACTCCTACGAGCAGTACTTC. It encodes CASRQREDSYEQYF. The chain recombines TRBV7-2 with TRBJ2-7; a possible D gene is TRBD2 (6 bases). CDR1 is SGHTA, CDR2 FQGNSA, per germline. The length of the CDR3 is 14 residues. The ends were cut back, 6 bases at V and 0 bases at J, with 12 bases in the middle.

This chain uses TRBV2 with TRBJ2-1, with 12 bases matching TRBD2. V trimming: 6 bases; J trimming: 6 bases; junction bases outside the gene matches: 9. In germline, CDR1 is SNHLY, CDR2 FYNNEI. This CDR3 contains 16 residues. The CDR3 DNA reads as TGTGCCAGCAGCGTCCCGACTAGCGGGAGTGGCAATGAGCAGTTCTTC. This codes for CASSVPTSGSGNEQFF.

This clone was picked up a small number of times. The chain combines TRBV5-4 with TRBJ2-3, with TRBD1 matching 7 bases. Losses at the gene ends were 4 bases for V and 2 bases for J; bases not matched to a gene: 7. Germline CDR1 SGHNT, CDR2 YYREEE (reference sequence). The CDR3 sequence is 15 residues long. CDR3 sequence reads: CASSPRDRLTDTQYF. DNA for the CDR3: TGTGCCAGCAGCCCCCGGGACAGACTCACAGATACGCAGTATTTT.

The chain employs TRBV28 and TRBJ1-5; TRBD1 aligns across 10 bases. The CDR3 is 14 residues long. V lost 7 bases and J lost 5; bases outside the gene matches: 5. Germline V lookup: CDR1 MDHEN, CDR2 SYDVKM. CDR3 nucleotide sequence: TGTGCCAGCAACGAGGGACAGGGGCATCAGCCCCAGCATTTT. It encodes CASNEGQGHQPQHF.

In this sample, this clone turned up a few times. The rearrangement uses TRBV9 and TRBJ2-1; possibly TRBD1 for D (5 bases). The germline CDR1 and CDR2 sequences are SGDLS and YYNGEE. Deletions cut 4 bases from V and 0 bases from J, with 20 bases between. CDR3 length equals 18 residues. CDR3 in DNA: TGTGCCAGCAGCCCCCAGACAGTTAAAAGATACTCCTACAATGAGCAGTTCTTC. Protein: CASSPQTVKRYSYNEQFF.

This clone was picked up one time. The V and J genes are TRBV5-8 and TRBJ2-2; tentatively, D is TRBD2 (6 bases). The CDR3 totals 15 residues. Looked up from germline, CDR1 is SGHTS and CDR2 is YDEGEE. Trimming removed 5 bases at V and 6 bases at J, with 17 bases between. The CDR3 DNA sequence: TGTGCCAGCAGTCGAGTCGGGGGTCTACCCGGGGAGCTGTTTTTT. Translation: CASSRVGGLPGELFF.

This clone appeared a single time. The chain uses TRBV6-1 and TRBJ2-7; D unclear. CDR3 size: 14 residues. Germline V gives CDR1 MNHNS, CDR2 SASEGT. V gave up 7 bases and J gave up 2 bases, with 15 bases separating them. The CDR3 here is CASNFGSSTYEQYF. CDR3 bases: TGTGCCAGCAATTTCGGGTCCTCAACCTACGAGCAGTACTTC.

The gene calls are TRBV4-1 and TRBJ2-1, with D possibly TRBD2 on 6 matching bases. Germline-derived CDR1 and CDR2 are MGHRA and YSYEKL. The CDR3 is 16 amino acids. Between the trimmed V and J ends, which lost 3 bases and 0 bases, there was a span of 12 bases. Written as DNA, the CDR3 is TGCGCCAGCAGCCAGTCCTCCGGGAGCTCCTACAATGAGCAGTTCTTC. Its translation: CASSQSSGSSYNEQFF.

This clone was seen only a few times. As DNA, the CDR3 is TGTGCCAGCAGCCAATCCTGGGGACTAGAGCAATACGAGCAGTACTTC. Its protein is CASSQSWGLEQYEQYF. The V gene is TRBV7-9, the J gene TRBJ2-7; 8 positions agree with TRBD2. The germline CDR1 and CDR2 sequences are SEHNR and FQNEAQ (reference sequence). The CDR3 runs to 16 residues. V lost 5 bases to trimming and J lost 4 bases; unmatched junction nucleotides: 13.

CDR3 protein: CASSKVAGATDTQYF. The CDR3 DNA reads as TGCGCCAGCAGCAAGGTAGCGGGAGCGACAGATACGCAGTATTTT. The chain is built from TRBV5-1 and TRBJ2-3; 9 bases line up with TRBD2. Germline CDR1 SGHRS, CDR2 YFSETQ. Losses at the gene ends were 4 bases for V and 3 bases for J; bases not matched to a gene: 6. This CDR3 contains 15 residues.

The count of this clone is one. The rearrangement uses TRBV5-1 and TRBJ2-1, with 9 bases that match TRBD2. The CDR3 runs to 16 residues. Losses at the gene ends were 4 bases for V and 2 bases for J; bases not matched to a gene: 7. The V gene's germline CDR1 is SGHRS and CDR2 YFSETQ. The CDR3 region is CASSNGTSGPYNEQFF. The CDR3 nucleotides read TGCGCCAGCAGCAATGGTACTAGCGGGCCCTACAATGAGCAGTTCTTC.